The 17 T cell receptor beta chains below all came from one sample that was sequenced in a study of cytomegalovirus exposure and HLA in healthy donors. In the PCR, 60 Vbeta and 13 Jbeta primers were used. The repertoire was sequenced with immunoSEQ multiplex PCR; TCRdb's copy has only in-frame clones and lacks some. The sample yields under 40,000 clones, of which the top ten take up under 4%. The material sequenced was PBMCs. The receptors shown here come from a woman aged 40 to 50 in good health and CMV-seropositive.

This chain connects TRBV30 to TRBJ2-5; D is possibly TRBD1 (5 bases). V was shortened by 0 bases and J by 2 bases, with 7 bases between the two germline ends. The CDR3 extends over 13 amino acids. Looked up from germline, CDR1 is GTSNPN and CDR2 is SVGIG (reference sequence). For the CDR3, the DNA is TGTGCCTGGAGTGTACAGGTTCAAGAGACCCAGTACTTC. Translation gives CAWSVQVQETQYF.

The gene calls are TRBV7-9 and TRBJ2-2; D uncertain. Trimming pared 5 bases from V and 0 bases from J, leaving 7 bases between. The CDR3 totals 14 residues. Per the germline V gene, CDR1 is SEHNR and CDR2 is FQNEAQ (reference sequence). CDR3 DNA sequence: TGTGCCAGCAGCCCCAGGACGAACACCGGGGAGCTGTTTTTT. Translating gives CASSPRTNTGELFF.

The J gene is TRBJ2-5, the V gene TRBV7-2, with 10 positions matching TRBD2. Germline V lookup: CDR1 SGHTA, CDR2 FQGNSA. The CDR3 is made up of 15 amino acids. Losses at the gene ends were 4 bases for V and 4 bases for J; bases not matched to a gene: 6. CDR3 nucleotide sequence: TGTGCCAGCAGCTATTCTAGCGGGAGAAGAGAGACCCAGTACTTC. This sequence encodes CASSYSSGRRETQYF.

The rearrangement joins TRBV19 to TRBJ2-1, with D perhaps matching TRBD2 (6 bases). The CDR3 contains 13 residues. V was shortened by 6 bases and J by 9 bases, with 15 bases between the two germline ends. CDR1 LNHDA and CDR2 SQIVND come from the germline V gene (reference sequence). CDR3 nucleotides: TGTGCCAGTAGCCGGGAGTTTTGGGGTGAGCAGTTCTTC. Translation: CASSREFWGEQFF.

The chain joins TRBV6-6 to TRBJ2-7; 7 nucleotides match TRBD2. This CDR3 has 16 amino acids. The germline gives CDR1 MNHNY, CDR2 SVGAGI (reference sequence). Germline trimming cut 2 bases from V and 0 bases from J; bases unmatched to any gene: 7. The CDR3 spells CASSYGLAGFSYEQYF. CDR3 sequence (DNA): TGTGCCAGCAGTTACGGGTTAGCGGGCTTCTCCTACGAGCAGTACTTC.

The chain uses TRBV5-1 and TRBJ2-5; weak D call: TRBD2 (6 bases). The V end was cut by 0 bases, the J end by 3 bases, with 9 bases between. The CDR3 extends over 14 amino acids. Looked up from germline, CDR1 is SGHRS and CDR2 is YFSETQ. CDR3 DNA sequence: TGCGCCAGCAGCTTGGGGGACTCAAAAGAGACCCAGTACTTC. As protein: CASSLGDSKETQYF.

This chain uses TRBV4-1 with TRBJ1-2, with 9 bases identical to TRBD1. With 3 bases clipped from V and 6 bases from J, the junction kept 11 bases outside the gene matches. The germline V gene has CDR1 MGHRA and CDR2 YSYEKL. The CDR3 is made up of 16 amino acids. DNA of the CDR3: TGCGCCAGCAGCCACCTCGGACAGGGGAGATGGGATGGCTACACCTTC. Translating it yields CASSHLGQGRWDGYTF.

The chain uses TRBV9 and TRBJ2-3, with TRBD1 matching over 9 bases. The junction had 4 bases not matched to a gene; V was cut back by 4 bases and J by 4 bases. Germline lookup yields CDR1 SGDLS and CDR2 YYNGEE. This CDR3 contains 14 residues. CDR3 nucleotides: TGTGCCAGCAGCCGGACAGGGGTTGCAGATACGCAGTATTTT. This gives the protein CASSRTGVADTQYF.

The rearrangement joins TRBV11-2 to TRBJ2-1; 13 positions agree with TRBD2. J was trimmed by 9 bases and V by 5 bases; bases with no gene match: 7. There are 15 residues in the CDR3. The V gene's germline CDR1 is SGHAT and CDR2 FQNNGV. The CDR3 loop is CASSGGLAGEREQFF. The CDR3 DNA reads as TGTGCCAGCAGCGGCGGACTAGCGGGAGAACGTGAGCAGTTCTTC.

Here the CDR3 DNA reads TGTGCCAGCAGCCGGCCGTCCACCTCACTAGCGGGAGGGACCTACGAGCAGTACTTC. Translating gives CASSRPSTSLAGGTYEQYF. The chain uses TRBV4-2 and TRBJ2-7, with TRBD2 matching over 13 bases. V lost 4 bases and J lost 2; bases outside the gene matches: 14. The CDR3 has 19 amino acids. CDR1 and CDR2 from the germline V gene are LGHNA and YNFKEQ.

V is TRBV18 and J is TRBJ1-1; TRBD1 might be the D (5 bases). The V gene's germline CDR1 is KGHSH and CDR2 LQKENI. V lost 3 bases, J lost 5 bases, and 16 bases lay in between. The CDR3 has 15 amino acids. The CDR3 here is CASSPPGLARTEAFF. In DNA form, the CDR3 reads TGTGCCAGCTCACCCCCAGGGCTGGCACGAACTGAAGCTTTCTTT. Combining the CDR3 with reference TRBV18 and TRBJ1-1 gives the whole variable domain NAGVMQNPRHLVRRRGQEARLRCSPMKGHSHVYWYRQLPEEGLKFMVYLQKENIIDESGMPKERFSAEFPKEGPSILRIQQVVRGDSAAYFCASSPPGLARTEAFFGQGTRLTVV.

CDR3 DNA: TGTGCCAGCAGTGGACCGGGACTAGTATCCTACAATGAGCAGTTCTTC. Amino acids: CASSGPGLVSYNEQFF. J is TRBJ2-1 and V is TRBV6-1; TRBD2 aligns across 8 bases. From germline, CDR1 is MNHNS and CDR2 SASEGT. There are 16 residues in the CDR3. With 4 bases clipped from V and 1 base from J, the junction kept 6 bases outside the gene matches.

The chain couples TRBV29-1 to TRBJ1-2; TRBD1 matches at 8 bases. After removal of 6 bases from V and 4 bases from J, the junction contained 7 bases not matched to a gene. The germline V gene encodes CDR1 SQVTM and CDR2 ANQGSEA. The CDR3 is made up of 13 amino acids. The CDR3 is CSVSTGVFYGYTF. CDR3 in DNA: TGCAGCGTATCGACAGGGGTTTTCTATGGCTACACCTTC. The full variable domain, its missing parts supplied by reference TRBV29-1 and TRBJ1-2, is SAVISQKPSRDICQRGTSLTIQCQVDSQVTMMFWYRQQPGQSLTLIATANQGSEATYESGFVIDKFPISRPNLTFSTLTVSNMSPEDSSIYLCSVSTGVFYGYTFGSGTRLTVV.

The chain has TRBV28 and TRBJ2-2, with TRBD1 matching 7 bases. Germline V lookup: CDR1 MDHEN, CDR2 SYDVKM. The trim removed 7 bases at V and 6 bases at J, leaving 8 bases unmatched. The CDR3 extends over 14 amino acids. DNA for the CDR3: TGTGCCAGCACCCGACAGGGAGATTCCGGGGAGCTGTTTTTT. This encodes CASTRQGDSGELFF.

The chain links TRBV5-1 to TRBJ1-2; D possibly corresponds to TRBD1 (6 bases). CDR1 is SGHRS, CDR2 YFSETQ, per germline. This CDR3 is 14 amino acids long. V was clipped by 4 bases and J by 0 bases, with 10 bases between them. CDR3 in DNA: TGCGCCAGCAGCGCCGGGACATCTAACTATGGCTACACCTTC. Translation: CASSAGTSNYGYTF.

The rearrangement uses TRBV28 and TRBJ1-1, with D unclear. Germline V CDR1 and CDR2: MDHEN, SYDVKM. V lost 2 bases to trimming and J lost 3 bases, with 10 bases between them. CDR3 length equals 14 residues. CDR3 DNA: TGTGCCAGCAGTTTAGTGGGCAGGCACACTGAAGCTTTCTTT. This translates into CASSLVGRHTEAFF.

Concerning this clone itself: The same CDR3 also results from other DNA sequences found in this sample. This chain joins TRBV5-1 and TRBJ1-1; 7 bases align to TRBD1. CDR3 length equals 14 residues. CDR1 and CDR2 (germline): SGHRS, YFSETQ. V was pared by 1 base and J by 3 bases, with 3 bases of the junction left unmatched. CDR3 protein: CASSLTGVDTEAFF. In DNA, the CDR3 is TGCGCCAGCAGCTTGACAGGGGTCGACACTGAAGCTTTCTTT.